These 17 T cell receptor beta chains came from one sample sequenced in a study of cytomegalovirus exposure and HLA in healthy donors. The PCR employed 60 Vbeta primers together with 13 Jbeta primers. Using immunoSEQ multiplex PCR, the repertoire was profiled, and TCRdb retains in-frame clones only, with some absent. This sample has approximately 110,000 clones, with under 85% found just once. What was sequenced was PBMCs. All receptors come from a woman aged 40-49 years in good health and CMV-seropositive.

The J gene is TRBJ1-1, the V gene TRBV2; 7 positions match TRBD1. Unmatched junction bases numbered 13, after V lost 4 bases and J lost 8 bases. Germline values: CDR1 SNHLY, CDR2 FYNNEI. This CDR3 has 15 amino acids. CDR3 region: CASSGQGKWLREAFF. CDR3 coding DNA: TGTGCCAGCAGTGGACAGGGTAAGTGGTTACGGGAAGCTTTCTTT.

This chain links TRBV4-3 with TRBJ1-3; D is unclear. Germline loops: CDR1 LGHNA, CDR2 YSLEER. Trimming pared 4 bases from V and 8 bases from J, leaving 18 bases between. CDR3 size: 15 residues. The DNA of the CDR3 is TGCGCCAGCAGCCTCAGAGGGTCGCTCGGGGACACCATATATTTT. Its translation: CASSLRGSLGDTIYF.

This rearrangement joins TRBV19 to TRBJ1-1; D possibly corresponds to TRBD1 (5 bases). The germline V gene encodes CDR1 LNHDA and CDR2 SQIVND (reference sequence). CDR3 length equals 13 residues. The ends were cut back, 4 bases at V and 8 bases at J, with 14 bases in the middle. The DNA for the CDR3 is TGTGCCAGTAGTACCTGGGGCAATCCCGAAGCTTTCTTT. This codes for CASSTWGNPEAFF.

V and J are TRBV9 and TRBJ2-1, with TRBD1 matching 7 bases. This CDR3 contains 15 residues. Germline V CDR1 and CDR2: SGDLS, YYNGEE. V shed 4 bases and J 4 bases; nucleotides not matched to a gene: 8. The CDR3 nucleotides are TGTGCCAGCAGCTCTCGACAGGGTGCTTACAATGAGCAGTTCTTC. Residues: CASSSRQGAYNEQFF.

The chain is built from TRBV28 and TRBJ1-2, with a weak D call TRBD1 (5 bases). The V gene lost 1 base and the J gene lost 0 bases, with 12 bases spanning the gap. CDR1 MDHEN and CDR2 SYDVKM come from the germline V gene. The CDR3 consists of 16 residues. In nucleotides, the CDR3 is TGTGCCAGCAGTTTATACACAGGACGAACTAACTATGGCTACACCTTC. It codes for CASSLYTGRTNYGYTF.

This CDR3 is CASSQGVGTSGSTYEQYF. CDR3 coding DNA: TGTGCCAGCAGCCAAGGAGTGGGGACTAGCGGGTCAACCTACGAGCAGTACTTC. V and J are TRBV4-2 and TRBJ2-7; 12 bases fit TRBD2. Germline values: CDR1 LGHNA, CDR2 YNFKEQ. The J segment lost 2 bases and the V segment lost 1 base, leaving 9 bases of the junction unmatched. The CDR3 sequence is 18 residues long.

As to this clone: It is likely a read error: a sequence one base away is far more abundant. Other DNA sequences from this sample encode an identical CDR3 as well. Here the CDR3 DNA reads TGTGCCAGCAGCCCGGGACTAGGAGCGAACACCGGGGAGCTGTTTTTT. Its translation is CASSPGLGANTGELFF. The chain employs TRBV5-5 and TRBJ2-2; 8 nucleotides align to TRBD2. The CDR3 sequence is 16 residues long. Germline CDR1 SGHKS, CDR2 YYEKEE (reference sequence). V lost 4 bases, J lost 0 bases, and 5 bases stayed unmatched.

This chain connects TRBV5-1 to TRBJ1-1; tentatively, D is TRBD1 (5 bases). Germline V CDR1 and CDR2: SGHRS, YFSETQ. This CDR3 comprises 13 residues. V was shortened by 2 bases and J by 1 base, with 6 bases between the two germline ends. CDR3 sequence (DNA): TGCGCCAGCAGCTTTCAGGGGAACACTGAAGCTTTCTTT. Amino acid sequence: CASSFQGNTEAFF.

The rearrangement joins TRBV2 to TRBJ1-2; possibly TRBD1 for D (6 bases). Per germline, CDR1 SNHLY and CDR2 FYNNEI. Trimming stripped 3 bases from V and 9 bases from J, with 14 bases between. The length of the CDR3 is 13 residues. DNA for the CDR3: TGTGCCAGCAGTGACGGGGACACCGATCGCTACACCTTC. This gives the protein CASSDGDTDRYTF.

The J gene is TRBJ1-2, the V gene TRBV2; weak D call: TRBD1 (6 bases). Per germline, CDR1 SNHLY and CDR2 FYNNEI. This CDR3 is 13 amino acids long. V dropped 4 bases and J dropped 3 bases, with 9 bases sitting between them. CDR3 in amino acids: CASSAGQDYGYTF. In nucleotides, the CDR3 is TGTGCCAGCAGTGCGGGACAAGACTATGGCTACACCTTC.

In its sample, this clone was seen a few times. This chain uses TRBV5-1 with TRBJ2-7; 13 nucleotides line up with TRBD2. CDR3 length equals 18 residues. V lost 4 bases, J lost 1 base, and 11 bases stayed unmatched. Germline CDR1 is SGHRS and CDR2 is YFSETQ. The CDR3 coding sequence is TGCGCCAGCAGCCCTGGGGTGCCGGGACTAGCGGGGTCCTACGAGCAGTACTTC. Translating it yields CASSPGVPGLAGSYEQYF.

This chain connects TRBV7-9 to TRBJ2-1, with TRBD2 matching over 8 bases. The CDR3 length is 15 residues. V was pared by 7 bases and J by 8 bases, with 13 bases of the junction left unmatched. Germline V gene sequence: CDR1 SEHNR, CDR2 FQNEAQ (reference sequence). CDR3 loop: CASTGRTSRPDEQFF. The CDR3 DNA reads as TGTGCCAGCACCGGACGGACTAGCAGGCCCGATGAGCAGTTCTTC.

CDR3 protein: CAISIRDREVYEQFF. In nucleotides, the CDR3 is TGTGCCATCAGCATCCGGGACAGGGAGGTTTACGAGCAGTTCTTC. The V gene is TRBV10-3, the J gene TRBJ2-1; 9 bases are a match to TRBD1. CDR1 and CDR2 (germline): ENHRY, SYGVKD. This CDR3 contains 15 residues. J gave up 10 bases and V 6 bases, and 13 bases lay outside the gene matches.

This sequence joins TRBV4-3 and TRBJ2-3, with D maybe TRBD2 (7 bases). Germline CDR1 is LGHNA and CDR2 is YSLEER. The CDR3 contains 17 residues. Trimming removed 1 base from V and 3 bases from J, with 17 bases in between. DNA for the CDR3: TGCGCCAGCAGCCAAGTATGGTCGGGGGGCAGTACAGATACGCAGTATTTT. It is translated as CASSQVWSGGSTDTQYF.

The V gene is TRBV11-3, the J gene TRBJ2-1; TRBD2 matches 16 bases. The ends lost 5 bases at V and 10 bases at J; junction bases unmatched: 17. Germline lookup yields CDR1 SGHNT and CDR2 YENEEA. The CDR3 is made up of 19 amino acids. CDR3 sequence (DNA): TGTGCCAGCAGCCCGGGACTAGCGGGAGGGAAACTGCGGGTTCGGGAGCAGTTCTTC. Translating it yields CASSPGLAGGKLRVREQFF.

This chain's CDR3 is CASSLGGGGLGYTF. DNA for the CDR3: TGTGCCAGCAGTTTAGGGGGAGGAGGGCTTGGCTACACCTTC. J is TRBJ1-2 and V is TRBV28; D possibly corresponds to TRBD1 (5 bases). In germline, CDR1 is MDHEN, CDR2 SYDVKM. Between the trimmed V and J ends, which lost 2 bases and 7 bases, there was a span of 14 bases. This CDR3 is 14 amino acids long.

The chain is built from TRBV5-4 and TRBJ2-1; D is undetermined. The CDR3 is 11 amino acids. Trimming pared 5 bases from V and 9 bases from J, leaving 9 bases between. Germline V gives CDR1 SGHNT, CDR2 YYREEE (reference sequence). CDR3 residues: CASSLYREQFF. The DNA for the CDR3 is TGTGCCAGCAGTCTCTACCGTGAGCAGTTCTTC.